This note documents a single T cell receptor (beta chain) sequence. The junction departs from germline at one end; a sequencing error may be responsible. From germline, CDR1 is MDHEN and CDR2 SYDVKM. The CDR3 covers 13 residues. These data are taken from a study of blood T cell repertoires in COVID-19. In the study overall: Sites in the United States, Italy and Spain provided acute and convalescent COVID-19 samples.

In the authors' workflow: Scientists estimated how many nucleated cells there were by amplifying reference gene primers. Data came from immunoSEQ multiplex PCR; TCRdb stores just in-frame clones and leaves some out. The DNA gave D and trimming, while V, J and clone size come from that table. The sample lists about 110,000 clones, approximately 90% occurring once. V and J are TRBV28 and TRBJ1-2; 7 positions match TRBD1. The sample consisted of peripheral blood. The origin of this receptor is a woman older than 75 with acute or convalescent COVID-19. The CDR3, as DNA: TGTGCCAGCAGTTTATACACCGAGGACAGGCCAGCCTTC. Residues: CASSLYTEDRPAF.